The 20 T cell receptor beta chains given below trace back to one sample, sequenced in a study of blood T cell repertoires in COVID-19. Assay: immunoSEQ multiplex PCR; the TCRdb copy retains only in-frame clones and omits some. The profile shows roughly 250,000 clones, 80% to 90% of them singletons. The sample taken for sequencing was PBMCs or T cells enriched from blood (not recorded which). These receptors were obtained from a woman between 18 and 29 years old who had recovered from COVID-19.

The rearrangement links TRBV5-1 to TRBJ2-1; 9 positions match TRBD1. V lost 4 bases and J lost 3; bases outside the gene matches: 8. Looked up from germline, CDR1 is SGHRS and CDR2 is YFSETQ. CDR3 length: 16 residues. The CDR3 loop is CASSVGQGTGYNEQFF. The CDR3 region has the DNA TGCGCCAGCAGCGTGGGACAGGGAACAGGCTACAATGAGCAGTTCTTC.

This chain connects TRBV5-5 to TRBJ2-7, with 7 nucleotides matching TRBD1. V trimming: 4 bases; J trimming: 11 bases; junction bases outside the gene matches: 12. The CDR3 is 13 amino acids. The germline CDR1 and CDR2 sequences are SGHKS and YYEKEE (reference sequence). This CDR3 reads CASSVTGTEDKYF. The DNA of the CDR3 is TGTGCCAGCAGCGTGACAGGGACGGAAGATAAGTACTTC.

The chain's CDR3 is CASSLTGGVVTEAFF. Here the CDR3 DNA reads TGTGCCAGCAGCTTGACAGGGGGCGTTGTCACTGAAGCTTTCTTT. This chain joins TRBV3-1 (or the pseudogene TRBV3-2) and TRBJ1-1; 10 nucleotides match TRBD1. Trimming at V came to 5 bases and at J to 4 bases, leaving 7 bases not matched to a gene. CDR3 length equals 15 residues. The germline gives CDR1 LGHDT, CDR2 YNNKEL (reference sequence).

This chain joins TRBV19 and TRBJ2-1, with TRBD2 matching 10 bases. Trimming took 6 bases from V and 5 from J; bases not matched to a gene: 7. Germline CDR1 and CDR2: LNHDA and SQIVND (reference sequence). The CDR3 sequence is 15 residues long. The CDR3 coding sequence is TGTGCCAGTAGGGAACTAGCGGGGCTTAACAATGAGCAGTTCTTC. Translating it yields CASRELAGLNNEQFF.

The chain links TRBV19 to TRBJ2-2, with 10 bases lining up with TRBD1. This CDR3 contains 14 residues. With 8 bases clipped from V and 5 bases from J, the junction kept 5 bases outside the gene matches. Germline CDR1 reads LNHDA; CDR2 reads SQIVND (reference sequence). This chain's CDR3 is CASDRGLGTGELFF. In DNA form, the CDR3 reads TGTGCCAGTGACAGGGGGCTTGGTACCGGGGAGCTGTTTTTT.

The CDR3 DNA is TGTGCCACCAGCAGAGATCCCGGGACAGGGGGCGGCGAGCAGTACTTC. It specifies CATSRDPGTGGGEQYF. The chain is built from TRBV15 and TRBJ2-7, with TRBD1 matching over 12 bases. Trimming took 0 bases from V and 6 from J; bases not matched to a gene: 6. The CDR3 length is 16 residues. Germline CDR1 reads LNHNV; CDR2 reads YYDKDF (reference sequence). Using reference TRBV15 and TRBJ2-7 for the parts outside the CDR3, the full variable domain is DAMVIQNPRYQVTQFGKPVTLSCSQTLNHNVMYWYQQKSSQAPKLLFHYYDKDFNNEADTPDNFQSRRPNTSFCFLDIRSPGLGDTAMYLCATSRDPGTGGGEQYFGPGTRLTVT.

The CDR3 reads CASSGGTGDNYGYTF. The CDR3, as DNA: TGCGCCAGCAGCGGTGGGACAGGGGATAACTATGGCTACACCTTC. V is TRBV5-1 and J is TRBJ1-2; 10 bases line up with TRBD1. Germline V CDR1 and CDR2: SGHRS, YFSETQ. Germline trimming cut 4 bases from V and 1 base from J; bases unmatched to any gene: 4. The CDR3 is 15 amino acids.

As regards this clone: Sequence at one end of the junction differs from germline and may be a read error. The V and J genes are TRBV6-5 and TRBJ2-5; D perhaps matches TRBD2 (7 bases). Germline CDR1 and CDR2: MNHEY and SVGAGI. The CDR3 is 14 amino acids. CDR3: CASSHSGGRETQYF. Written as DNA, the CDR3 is TGTGCCAGCAGTCACTCCGGGGGGCGAGAGACCCAGTACTTC.

The CDR3 sequence is CASSSETDTGSKLFF. CDR3 nucleotide sequence: TGTGCCAGCAGTTCGGAGACTGACACGGGGTCAAAACTGTTTTTT. The rearrangement joins TRBV6-5 to TRBJ1-4; D remains unclear. The CDR3 extends over 15 amino acids. The ends were cut back, 4 bases at V and 10 bases at J, with 19 bases in the middle. Per the germline V gene, CDR1 is MNHEY and CDR2 is SVGAGI.

The CDR3 reads CASSIGQGYEQYF. The CDR3 nucleotides are TGTGCCAGTAGTATTGGACAGGGCTACGAGCAGTACTTC. The rearrangement uses TRBV19 and TRBJ2-7; TRBD1 matches 8 bases. V gave up 3 bases and J gave up 3 bases; unmatched junction bases: 1. Germline V gene data show CDR1 as LNHDA and CDR2 as SQIVND (reference sequence). The CDR3 contains 13 residues. Full variable domain (outside the CDR3, taken from reference TRBV19 and TRBJ2-7): DGGITQSPKYLFRKEGQNVTLSCEQNLNHDAMYWYRQDPGQGLRLIYYSQIVNDFQKGDIAEGYSVSREKKESFPLTVTSAQKNPTAFYLCASSIGQGYEQYFGPGTRLTVT.

CDR3 sequence: CASTPSGGNTGELFF. The DNA for the CDR3 is TGCGCCAGCACGCCTAGCGGGGGGAACACCGGGGAGCTGTTTTTT. The rearrangement joins TRBV5-1 to TRBJ2-2; TRBD2 agrees at 10 bases. Germline CDR1 and CDR2: SGHRS and YFSETQ. J gave up 1 base and V 6 bases, and 3 bases lay outside the gene matches. The CDR3 has 15 amino acids.

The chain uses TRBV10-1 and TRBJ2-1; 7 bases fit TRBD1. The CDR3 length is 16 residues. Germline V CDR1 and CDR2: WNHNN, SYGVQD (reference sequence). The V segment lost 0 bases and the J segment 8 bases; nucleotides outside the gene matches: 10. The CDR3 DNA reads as TGCGCCAGCAGTGAGTCGAAGGCAGGGGGAATCGATGAGCAGTTCTTC. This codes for CASSESKAGGIDEQFF.

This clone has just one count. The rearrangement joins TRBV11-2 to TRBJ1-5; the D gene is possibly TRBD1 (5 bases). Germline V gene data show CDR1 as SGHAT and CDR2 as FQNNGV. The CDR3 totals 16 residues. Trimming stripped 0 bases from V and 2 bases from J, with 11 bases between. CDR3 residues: CASSLDGGRGNQPQHF. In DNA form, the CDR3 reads TGTGCCAGCAGCTTAGATGGGGGGAGGGGCAATCAGCCCCAGCATTTT. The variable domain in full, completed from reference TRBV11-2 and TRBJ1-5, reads EAGVAQSPRYKIIEKRQSVAFWCNPISGHATLYWYQQILGQGPKLLIQFQNNGVVDDSQLPKDRFSAERLKGVDSTLKIQPAKLEDSAVYLCASSLDGGRGNQPQHFGDGTRLSIL.

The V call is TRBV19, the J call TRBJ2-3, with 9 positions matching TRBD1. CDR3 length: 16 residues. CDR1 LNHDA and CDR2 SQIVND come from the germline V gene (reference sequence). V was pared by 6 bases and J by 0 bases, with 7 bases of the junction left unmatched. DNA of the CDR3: TGTGCCAGTAGCCAGGACAGGGGCGCTAGCACAGATACGCAGTATTTT. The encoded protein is CASSQDRGASTDTQYF.

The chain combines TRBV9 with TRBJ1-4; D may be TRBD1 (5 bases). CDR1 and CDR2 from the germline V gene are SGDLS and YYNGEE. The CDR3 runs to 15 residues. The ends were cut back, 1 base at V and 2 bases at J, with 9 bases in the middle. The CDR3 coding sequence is TGTGCCAGCAGCGTAAGGGGTAATACTAATGAAAAACTGTTTTTT. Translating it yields CASSVRGNTNEKLFF.

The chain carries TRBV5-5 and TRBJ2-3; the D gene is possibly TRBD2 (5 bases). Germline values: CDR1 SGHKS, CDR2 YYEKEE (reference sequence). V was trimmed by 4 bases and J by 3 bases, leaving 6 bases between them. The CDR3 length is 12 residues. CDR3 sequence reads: CASSRGTDTQYF. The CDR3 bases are TGTGCCAGCAGCCGAGGGACAGATACGCAGTATTTT.

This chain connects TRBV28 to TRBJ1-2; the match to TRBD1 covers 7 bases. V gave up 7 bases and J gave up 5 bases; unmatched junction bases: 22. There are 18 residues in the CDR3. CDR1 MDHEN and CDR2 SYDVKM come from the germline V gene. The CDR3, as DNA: TGTGCCAGCACCTCTCAGGGGACAGTGACCGTCCAAAGATATGGCTACACCTTC. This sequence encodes CASTSQGTVTVQRYGYTF.

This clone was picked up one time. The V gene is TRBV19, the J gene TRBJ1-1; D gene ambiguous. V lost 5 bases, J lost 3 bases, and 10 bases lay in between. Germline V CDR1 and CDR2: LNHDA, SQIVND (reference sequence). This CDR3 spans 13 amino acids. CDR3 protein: CASSAKSDTEAFF. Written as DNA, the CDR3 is TGTGCCAGTAGTGCCAAAAGCGACACTGAAGCTTTCTTT. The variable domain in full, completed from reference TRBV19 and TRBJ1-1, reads DGGITQSPKYLFRKEGQNVTLSCEQNLNHDAMYWYRQDPGQGLRLIYYSQIVNDFQKGDIAEGYSVSREKKESFPLTVTSAQKNPTAFYLCASSAKSDTEAFFGQGTRLTVV.

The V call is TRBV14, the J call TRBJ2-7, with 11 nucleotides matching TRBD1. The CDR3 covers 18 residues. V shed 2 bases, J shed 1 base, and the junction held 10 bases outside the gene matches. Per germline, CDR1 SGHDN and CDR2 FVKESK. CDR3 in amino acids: CASSQFGGQGAGSYEQYF. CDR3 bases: TGTGCCAGCAGCCAATTTGGTGGACAGGGGGCGGGTTCCTACGAGCAGTACTTC.

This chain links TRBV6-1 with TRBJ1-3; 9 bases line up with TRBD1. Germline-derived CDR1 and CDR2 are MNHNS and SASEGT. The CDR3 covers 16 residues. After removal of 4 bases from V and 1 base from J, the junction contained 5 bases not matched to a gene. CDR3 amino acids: CASSVDRGVSGNTIYF. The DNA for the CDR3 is TGTGCCAGCAGTGTGGACAGGGGAGTATCTGGAAACACCATATATTTT.